The 32 T cell receptor beta chains listed next were all sequenced from one sample in a study of blood T cells in healthy people across ages. Alongside a J-beta primer mix, a sample-barcoded 5' primer served in a second PCR lasting about 7 to 12 cycles. TCRdb ran MiXCR on the 5' RACE reads and lists one entry per CDR3 protein. This sample has about 1.1 million distinct CDR3 sequences, with approximately 38% found just once. Sequenced: blood. These receptor sequences come from a man between 18 and 35 years old in good health.

On this clonotype: This could be a read error, since a much larger clone is one nucleotide away. The chain has TRBV4-2 and TRBJ2-5, with a tentative D call TRBD1 (5 bases). The CDR3 has 15 residues. Germline V gene data show CDR1 as LGHNA and CDR2 as YNFKEQ. The V gene lost 1 base and the J gene lost 11 bases, with 20 bases spanning the gap. In DNA form, the CDR3 reads TGTGCCAGCAGCCAAGTACAGGCCTCCTACAATGAGCAGTACTTC. Translating gives CASSQVQASYNEQYF.

This chain joins TRBV6-2 or TRBV6-3 and TRBJ2-7, with D hard to call. V was clipped by 4 bases and J by 2 bases, with 9 bases between them. The CDR3 spans 13 residues. CDR1 is MNHEY, CDR2 SVGEGT, per germline. The CDR3 here is CASSLHETYEQYF. CDR3 in DNA: TGTGCCAGCAGTTTACATGAAACCTACGAGCAGTACTTC.

There are a few counts of this clonotype. The J gene is TRBJ2-1, the V gene TRBV3-1; D unclear. CDR1 and CDR2 from the germline V gene are LGHDT and YNNKEL (reference sequence). Trimming removed 3 bases at V and 2 bases at J, with 11 bases between. The CDR3 runs to 15 residues. CDR3 sequence reads: CASSHPSDTYNEQFF. The CDR3 DNA reads TGTGCCAGCAGCCACCCTAGTGATACCTACAATGAGCAGTTCTTC.

In its sample, this clonotype was seen a few times. The rearrangement uses TRBV29-1 and TRBJ2-1; TRBD2 matches at 8 bases. The germline V gene has CDR1 SQVTM and CDR2 ANQGSEA. V lost 4 bases to trimming and J lost 9 bases; unmatched junction nucleotides: 11. The CDR3 sequence is 14 residues long. CDR3 DNA: TGCAGCGTTGTTAAAACGGGGGGGTTTGCTGAGCAGTTCTTC. It is translated as CSVVKTGGFAEQFF.

This clonotype has just a few counts. V usage is TRBV7-2 and J usage is TRBJ2-7; 8 bases agree with TRBD2. CDR3 size: 15 residues. Germline assignment: CDR1 SGHTA and CDR2 FQGNSA. Unmatched junction bases numbered 5, after V lost 1 base and J lost 3 bases. The DNA for the CDR3 is TGTGCCAGCAGCTTAGTGGGGACTAGTCTCTACGAGCAGTACTTC. Translated, it gives CASSLVGTSLYEQYF. Looking up the rest from reference TRBV7-2 and TRBJ2-7 gives the full variable domain: GAGVSQSPSNKVTEKGKDVELRCDPISGHTALYWYRQSLGQGLEFLIYFQGNSAPDKSGLPSDRFSAERTGGSVSTLTIQRTQQEDSAVYLCASSLVGTSLYEQYFGPGTRLTVT.

V gene TRBV9 combines with J gene TRBJ1-2; 8 bases map to TRBD1. There are 15 residues in the CDR3. Germline V CDR1 and CDR2: SGDLS, YYNGEE. The V gene end was trimmed by 0 bases and the J gene end by 2 bases; junction bases not matched to a gene: 3. CDR3 bases: TGTGCCAGCAGCGTAGCGTCAGGGGGCAACTATGGCTACACCTTC. This translates into CASSVASGGNYGYTF.

The chain recombines TRBV20-1 with TRBJ1-5; TRBD1 might be the D (6 bases). In germline, CDR1 is DFQATT, CDR2 SNEGSKA (reference sequence). The CDR3 runs to 15 residues. Trimming removed 3 bases from V and 7 bases from J, with 19 bases in between. CDR3 coding DNA: TGCAGTGCTAGGTTCGGGGGGCCTGGGGACCAGCCCCAGCATTTT. The encoded protein is CSARFGGPGDQPQHF.

This clonotype was seen a few times. The gene calls are TRBV20-1 and TRBJ2-1; the match to TRBD2 covers 10 bases. The CDR3 has 19 amino acids. Unmatched junction bases numbered 12, after V lost 1 base and J lost 0 bases. The germline CDR1 and CDR2 sequences are DFQATT and SNEGSKA (reference sequence). CDR3: CSARGAGGKEISSYNEQFF. The CDR3 DNA reads TGCAGTGCTAGAGGAGCGGGGGGGAAGGAAATTAGCTCCTACAATGAGCAGTTCTTC.

This clonotype was recorded a few times. The chain combines TRBV7-9 with TRBJ1-4, with 9 bases aligning to TRBD1. Germline V gene sequence: CDR1 SEHNR, CDR2 FQNEAQ (reference sequence). The CDR3 is 18 residues long. Trimming took 3 bases from V and 8 from J; bases not matched to a gene: 16. This chain's CDR3 is CASSLGDALQGAVEKLFF. CDR3 in DNA: TGTGCCAGCAGCTTGGGGGACGCTTTACAGGGGGCTGTAGAAAAACTGTTTTTT.

The CDR3 loop is CAISGTGSTGELFF. The CDR3 DNA follows: TGTGCCATCTCCGGGACAGGGTCCACCGGGGAGCTGTTTTTT. J is TRBJ2-2 and V is TRBV10-3, with TRBD1 identical over 9 bases. CDR3 size: 14 residues. In germline, CDR1 is ENHRY, CDR2 SYGVKD. V lost 8 bases to trimming and J lost 4 bases; unmatched junction nucleotides: 5.

The gene calls are TRBV3-1 and TRBJ2-7; 8 bases line up with TRBD2. This CDR3 is 19 amino acids long. Trimming took 1 base from V and 7 from J; bases not matched to a gene: 21. The germline CDR1 and CDR2 sequences are LGHDT and YNNKEL (reference sequence). The CDR3 DNA reads TGTGCCAGCAGCCAAGGGGCGGGGATTACGGGGGGGTCATACAATGAGCAGTACTTC. Residues: CASSQGAGITGGSYNEQYF.

This clonotype has a handful of counts. The rearrangement joins TRBV2 to TRBJ2-7; TRBD2 is a possible D gene (6 bases). The DNA end lines up better with TRBJ2-5; the J call may be wrong. The germline gives CDR1 SNHLY, CDR2 FYNNEI. This CDR3 has 15 amino acids. The CDR3 DNA sequence: TGTGCCAGCAGTCCGGACTACAGCGTAGGGGAGACCCAGTACTTC. Protein sequence: CASSPDYSVGETQYF.

J is TRBJ1-5 and V is TRBV7-2; D is uncertain. Trimming pared 5 bases from V and 1 base from J, leaving 15 bases between. The CDR3 covers 16 residues. Germline lookup yields CDR1 SGHTA and CDR2 FQGNSA. DNA for the CDR3: TGTGCCAGCAGCCCAACCGGGCAGGTCAGCAATCAGCCCCAGCATTTT. This encodes CASSPTGQVSNQPQHF.

The CDR3 here is CASSQSTGRNEQYF. CDR3 nucleotide sequence: TGTGCCAGCAGCCAATCAACGGGGCGAAATGAGCAGTACTTC. The chain uses TRBV7-2 and TRBJ2-5; D tentatively fits TRBD1 or TRBD2 (5 bases each). Per the germline V gene, CDR1 is SGHTA and CDR2 is FQGNSA. Trimming took 5 bases from V and 11 from J, leaving 21 bases between them. This CDR3 has 14 residues.

For this clonotype: At one end, the junction sequence differs from germline, possibly due to a read error. The J gene is TRBJ2-1, the V gene TRBV7-7; 9 bases line up with TRBD1. The CDR3 runs to 16 residues. Per germline, CDR1 SSHAT and CDR2 FNYEAQ (reference sequence). The DNA of the CDR3 is TGTGCTAGCAGCGTAGAGCCGGGACAGGGTCTCAATGAGCAGTTCTTC. Its protein product is CASSVEPGQGLNEQFF. Full variable domain (remainder filled in from reference TRBV7-7 and TRBJ2-1): GAGVSQSPRYKVTKRGQDVTLRCDPISSHATLYWYQQALGQGPEFLTYFNYEAQPDKSGLPSDRFSAERPEGSISTLTIQRTEQRDSAMYRCASSVEPGQGLNEQFFGPGTRLTVL.

This clonotype was seen a single time. CDR3 nucleotide sequence: TGTGTCATCTCTCAGGGGGCAGTTGAGACCCAGTACTTC. This codes for CVISQGAVETQYF. J is TRBJ2-7 and V is TRBV12-3 or TRBV12-4, with 8 bases lining up with TRBD1. The J call is doubtful: the DNA matches TRBJ2-5 better. This CDR3 has 13 amino acids.

The genes are TRBV7-9 and TRBJ1-2; D unclear. Germline V gives CDR1 SEHNR, CDR2 FQNEAQ (reference sequence). CDR3 size: 16 residues. Trimming cost V 4 bases and J 3 bases, with 18 bases left between them. CDR3 sequence (DNA): TGTGCCAGCAGCTCCCAACCAACCCAGGTACACTATGGCTACACCTTC. Residues: CASSSQPTQVHYGYTF.

A remark on this clonotype: A much bigger clone sits one base away, suggesting this may be a read error. The chain has TRBV20-1 and TRBJ2-5, with D possibly called TRBD1 or TRBD2 (5 bases each). This CDR3 has 14 residues. Between the trimmed V and J ends, which lost 6 bases and 11 bases, there was a span of 25 bases. The germline V gene has CDR1 DFQATT and CDR2 SNEGSKA (reference sequence). Here the CDR3 reads CSAQTYGAYNEQYF. The CDR3 DNA follows: TGCAGTGCGCAGACTTACGGGGCTTACAATGAGCAGTACTTC.

The chain carries TRBV5-1 and TRBJ2-1; D possibly corresponds to TRBD2 (6 bases). The V end was cut by 2 bases, the J end by 6 bases, with 9 bases between. Germline V gives CDR1 SGHRS, CDR2 YFSETQ. The CDR3 loop spans 13 amino acids. This CDR3 reads CASSFSGLNEQFF. For the CDR3, the DNA is TGCGCCAGCAGCTTTAGCGGCCTCAATGAGCAGTTCTTC.

This sequence joins TRBV6-2 or TRBV6-3 and TRBJ2-3; D uncertain. Trimming shortened V by 5 bases and J by 4 bases, and 13 bases separated the two germline ends. Germline CDR1 reads MNHEY; CDR2 reads SVGEGT. This CDR3 spans 14 amino acids. This chain's CDR3 is CASSLETSADTQYF. In DNA, the CDR3 is TGTGCCAGCAGTCTCGAGACCAGCGCAGATACGCAGTATTTT.

The chain joins TRBV6-5 to TRBJ1-1, with D possibly TRBD1 on 6 matching bases. The V gene lost 5 bases and the J gene lost 4 bases, with 17 bases spanning the gap. The germline gives CDR1 MNHEY, CDR2 SVGAGI. The CDR3 totals 15 residues. The CDR3 loop is CASSPRGPGPTEAFF. Written as DNA, the CDR3 is TGTGCCAGCAGTCCCCGGGGGCCGGGTCCCACTGAAGCTTTCTTT.

J is TRBJ1-1 and V is TRBV7-9; 10 bases are a match to TRBD1. The CDR3 length is 15 residues. V gave up 5 bases and J gave up 7 bases; unmatched junction bases: 10. Germline V gene sequence: CDR1 SEHNR, CDR2 FQNEAQ (reference sequence). This CDR3 reads CASSPFRDRGHEAFF. DNA of the CDR3: TGTGCCAGCAGCCCTTTTAGGGACAGGGGCCATGAAGCTTTCTTT.

V and J are TRBV2 and TRBJ2-3; TRBD1 matches 8 bases. The junction had 8 bases not matched to a gene; V was cut back by 4 bases and J by 2 bases. CDR1 is SNHLY, CDR2 FYNNEI, per germline. This CDR3 comprises 16 residues. The CDR3 DNA reads as TGTGCCAGCAGTGGGGGGACAGGCGCCCTCACAGATACGCAGTATTTT. This codes for CASSGGTGALTDTQYF.

This clonotype was detected once. The rearrangement links TRBV10-3 to TRBJ2-4; 10 nucleotides align to TRBD2. J gave up 13 bases and V 4 bases, and 10 bases lay outside the gene matches. This CDR3 is 14 amino acids long. CDR1 and CDR2 (germline): ENHRY, SYGVKD. The CDR3 here is CAISGRTSGNEQYF. For the CDR3, the DNA is TGTGCCATCAGTGGTAGGACTAGCGGCAATGAGCAGTACTTC.

Regarding this clonotype: Since a much larger clone is just one base distant, this may be a read error. V is TRBV24-1 and J is TRBJ2-5; TRBD2 matches at 9 bases. The CDR3 covers 15 residues. Germline-derived CDR1 and CDR2 are KGHDR and SFDVKD. Losses at the gene ends were 5 bases for V and 11 bases for J; bases not matched to a gene: 14. The CDR3: CATSGPLAGNNEQYF. The DNA for the CDR3 is TGTGCCACCAGTGGTCCCCTAGCGGGGAACAATGAGCAGTACTTC.

This clonotype was observed a handful of times. The chain carries TRBV9 and TRBJ1-1; no clear D gene. There are 13 residues in the CDR3. Between the trimmed V and J ends, which lost 6 bases and 4 bases, there was a span of 13 bases. The germline CDR1 and CDR2 sequences are SGDLS and YYNGEE. The CDR3 nucleotides are TGTGCCAGCACTGAAGGACCTGCCACTGAAGCTTTCTTT. Protein sequence: CASTEGPATEAFF.

This clonotype was observed a handful of times. The rearrangement links TRBV12-3 or TRBV12-4 to TRBJ2-5; 8 nucleotides agree with TRBD1. J lost 2 bases, V lost 2 bases, and 7 bases had no gene match. This CDR3 contains 16 residues. The CDR3 spells CASSLWGQALQETQYF. The CDR3 coding sequence is TGTGCCAGCAGTTTATGGGGACAGGCGCTTCAAGAGACCCAGTACTTC.

The chain joins TRBV20-1 to TRBJ1-5, with a tentative D call TRBD1 (6 bases). The V gene's germline CDR1 is DFQATT and CDR2 SNEGSKA (reference sequence). The CDR3 totals 17 residues. V lost 0 bases and J 3 bases, leaving 18 bases between the germline ends. The chain's CDR3 is CSARDTVGGANNQPQHF. The DNA for the CDR3 is TGCAGTGCTAGAGATACGGTGGGGGGGGCTAACAATCAGCCCCAGCATTTT.

This clonotype has just a few counts. The V and J genes are TRBV29-1 and TRBJ1-1; TRBD1 might be the D (5 bases). Germline CDR1 reads SQVTM; CDR2 reads ANQGSEA. V lost 2 bases and J 2 bases, leaving 9 bases between the germline ends. This CDR3 is built from 13 residues. CDR3: CSVELGTNTEAFF. The DNA of the CDR3 is TGCAGCGTTGAACTTGGGACTAACACTGAAGCTTTCTTT. The variable domain in full, with the rest retrieved from reference TRBV29-1 and TRBJ1-1, is SAVISQKPSRDICQRGTSLTIQCQVDSQVTMMFWYRQQPGQSLTLIATANQGSEATYESGFVIDKFPISRPNLTFSTLTVSNMSPEDSSIYLCSVELGTNTEAFFGQGTRLTVV.

V and J are TRBV7-3 and TRBJ2-7, with a tentative D call TRBD1 (5 bases). CDR3 length equals 14 residues. V was clipped by 1 base and J by 4 bases, with 11 bases between them. Germline CDR1 SGHTA, CDR2 FQGTGA. Here the CDR3 DNA reads TGTGCCAGCAGCTTAATTGGGCAGGGTTACGAGCAGTACTTC. Its translation is CASSLIGQGYEQYF.

This clonotype was counted a single time. An end of the junction does not agree with germline; a read error may underlie this. The chain employs TRBV10-3 and TRBJ2-1; 9 nucleotides line up with TRBD1. Looked up from germline, CDR1 is ENHRY and CDR2 is SYGVKD. The CDR3 has 15 amino acids. The CDR3: CVISAGTGLGDEQFF. Here the CDR3 DNA reads TGCGTCATCAGTGCCGGGACAGGGCTGGGCGATGAGCAGTTCTTC.

The chain recombines TRBV10-3 with TRBJ2-3, with D perhaps TRBD2 (6 bases). The CDR3 runs 14 residues. V gave up 0 bases and J gave up 3 bases, with 7 bases separating them. Germline V gives CDR1 ENHRY, CDR2 SYGVKD. CDR3 residues: CAISESEGTDTQYF. CDR3 coding DNA: TGTGCCATCAGTGAGTCGGAGGGTACAGATACGCAGTATTTT.